The entry that follows covers one TCR beta chain sequence. The record originates from a study of T cells in tumors after PD-1 blockade. V shed 6 bases and J 4 bases; nucleotides not matched to a gene: 10. Germline lookup yields CDR1 SGHVS and CDR2 FQNEAQ. CDR3 length equals 16 residues. Time point here: second of two post-therapy site-matched biopsies about two months apart. Sequencing was performed with immunoSEQ multiplex PCR; in TCRdb, only in-frame clones are kept and a portion is missing. The sample has thousands of clones, approximately 62% seen once. Here the sequenced sample was tumor tissue, taken after anti-PD-1 treatment. The TCR comes from a human donor with basal cell carcinoma. The chain links TRBV7-8 to TRBJ2-3, with 10 bases identical to TRBD2. The DNA of the CDR3 is TGTGCCAGCAGTCCAGATGGGAGCGGGGGGGCAGATACGCAGTATTTT. Protein sequence: CASSPDGSGGADTQYF.